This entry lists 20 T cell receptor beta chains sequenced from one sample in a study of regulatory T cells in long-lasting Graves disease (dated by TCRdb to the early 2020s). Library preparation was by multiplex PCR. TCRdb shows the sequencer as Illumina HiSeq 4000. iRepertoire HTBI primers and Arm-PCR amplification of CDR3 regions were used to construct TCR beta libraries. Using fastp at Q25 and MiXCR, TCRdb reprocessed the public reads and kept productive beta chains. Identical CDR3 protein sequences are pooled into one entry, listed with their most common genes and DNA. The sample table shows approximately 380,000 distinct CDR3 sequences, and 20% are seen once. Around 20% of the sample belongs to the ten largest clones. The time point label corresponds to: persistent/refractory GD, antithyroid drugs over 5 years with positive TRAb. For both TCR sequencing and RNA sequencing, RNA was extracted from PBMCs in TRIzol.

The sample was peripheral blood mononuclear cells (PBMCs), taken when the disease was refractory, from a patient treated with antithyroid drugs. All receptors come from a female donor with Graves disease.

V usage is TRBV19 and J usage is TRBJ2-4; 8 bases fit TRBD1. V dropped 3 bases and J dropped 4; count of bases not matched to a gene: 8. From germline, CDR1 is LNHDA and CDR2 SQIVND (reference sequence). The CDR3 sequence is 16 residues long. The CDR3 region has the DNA TGTGCCAGTAGTATTCGGCGGCAGGGGGCAAAAAACATTCAGTACTTC. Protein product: CASSIRRQGAKNIQYF. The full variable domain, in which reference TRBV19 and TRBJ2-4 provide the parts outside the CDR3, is DGGITQSPKYLFRKEGQNVTLSCEQNLNHDAMYWYRQDPGQGLRLIYYSQIVNDFQKGDIAEGYSVSREKKESFPLTVTSAQKNPTAFYLCASSIRRQGAKNIQYFGAGTRLSVL.

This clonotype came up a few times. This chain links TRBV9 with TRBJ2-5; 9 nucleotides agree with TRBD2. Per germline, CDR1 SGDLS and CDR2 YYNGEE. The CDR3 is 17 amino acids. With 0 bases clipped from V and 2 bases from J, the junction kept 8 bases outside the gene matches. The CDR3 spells CASSVAGSGGPQETQYF. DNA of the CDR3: TGTGCCAGCAGCGTAGCTGGTAGCGGGGGCCCTCAAGAGACCCAGTACTTC.

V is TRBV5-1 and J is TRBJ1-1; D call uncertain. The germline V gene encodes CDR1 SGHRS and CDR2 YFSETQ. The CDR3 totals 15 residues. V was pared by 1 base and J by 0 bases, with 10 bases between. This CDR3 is CASSLSRAVNTEAFF. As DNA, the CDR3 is TGCGCCAGCAGCTTGTCTAGGGCGGTGAACACTGAAGCTTTCTTT. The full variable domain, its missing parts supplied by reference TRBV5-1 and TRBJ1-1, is KAGVTQTPRYLIKTRGQQVTLSCSPISGHRSVSWYQQTPGQGLQFLFEYFSETQRNKGNFPGRFSGRQFSNSRSEMNVSTLELGDSALYLCASSLSRAVNTEAFFGQGTRLTVV.

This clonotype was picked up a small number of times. The CDR3 DNA sequence: TGTGCCAGCAGTTCTCCGGGACTGACAAATTCACCCCTCCACTTT. Protein: CASSSPGLTNSPLHF. V is TRBV7-8 and J is TRBJ1-6; tentatively, D is TRBD1 (5 bases). The CDR3 consists of 15 residues. V was pared by 6 bases and J by 7 bases, with 16 bases between. CDR1 SGHVS and CDR2 FQNEAQ come from the germline V gene.

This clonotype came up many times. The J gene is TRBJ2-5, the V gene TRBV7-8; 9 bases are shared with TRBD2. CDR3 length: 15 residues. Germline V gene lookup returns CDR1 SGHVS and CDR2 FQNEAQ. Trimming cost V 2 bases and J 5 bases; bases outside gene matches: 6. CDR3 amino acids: CASSLPLAGRETQYF. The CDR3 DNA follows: TGTGCCAGCAGCTTACCCCTAGCGGGACGGGAGACCCAGTACTTC.

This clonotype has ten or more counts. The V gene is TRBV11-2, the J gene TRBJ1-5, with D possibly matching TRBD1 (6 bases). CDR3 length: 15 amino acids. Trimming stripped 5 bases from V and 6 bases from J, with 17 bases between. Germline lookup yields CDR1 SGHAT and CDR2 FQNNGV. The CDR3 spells CASSGGPGASQPQHF. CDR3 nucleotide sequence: TGTGCCAGCAGCGGGGGGCCAGGGGCTAGTCAGCCCCAGCATTTT.

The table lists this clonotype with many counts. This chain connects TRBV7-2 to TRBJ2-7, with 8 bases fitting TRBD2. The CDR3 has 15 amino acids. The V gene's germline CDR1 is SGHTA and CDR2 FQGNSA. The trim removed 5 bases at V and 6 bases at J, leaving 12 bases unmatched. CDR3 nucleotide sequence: TGTGCCAGCAGCCTCCAGCCGGGACTAGGGGCCGAGCAGTACTTC. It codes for CASSLQPGLGAEQYF. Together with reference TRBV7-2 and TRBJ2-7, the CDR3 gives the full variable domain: GAGVSQSPSNKVTEKGKDVELRCDPISGHTALYWYRQSLGQGLEFLIYFQGNSAPDKSGLPSDRFSAERTGGSVSTLTIQRTQQEDSAVYLCASSLQPGLGAEQYFGPGTRLTVT.

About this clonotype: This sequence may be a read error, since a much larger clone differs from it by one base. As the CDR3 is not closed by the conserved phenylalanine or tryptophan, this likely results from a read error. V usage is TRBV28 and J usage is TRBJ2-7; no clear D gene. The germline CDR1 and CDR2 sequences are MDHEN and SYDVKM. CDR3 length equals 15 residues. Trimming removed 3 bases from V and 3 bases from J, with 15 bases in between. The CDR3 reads CASSFGSDLYYEQYL. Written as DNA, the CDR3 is TGTGCCAGCAGTTTTGGGTCGGACCTTTACTACGAGCAGTACCTC.

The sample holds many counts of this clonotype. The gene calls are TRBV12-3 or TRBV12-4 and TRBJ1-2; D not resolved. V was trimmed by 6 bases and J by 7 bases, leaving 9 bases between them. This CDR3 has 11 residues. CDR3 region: CASSFLGGYTF. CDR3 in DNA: TGTGCCAGCAGCTTTCTGGGTGGCTACACCTTC.

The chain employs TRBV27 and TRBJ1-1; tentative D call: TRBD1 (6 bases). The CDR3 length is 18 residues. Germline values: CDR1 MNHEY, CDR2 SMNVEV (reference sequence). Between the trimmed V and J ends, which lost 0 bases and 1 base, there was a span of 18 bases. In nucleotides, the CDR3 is TGTGCCAGCAGTTTATCGTCGAGGCGGGGGGCTGCGAACACTGAAGCTTTCTTT. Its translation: CASSLSSRRGAANTEAFF.

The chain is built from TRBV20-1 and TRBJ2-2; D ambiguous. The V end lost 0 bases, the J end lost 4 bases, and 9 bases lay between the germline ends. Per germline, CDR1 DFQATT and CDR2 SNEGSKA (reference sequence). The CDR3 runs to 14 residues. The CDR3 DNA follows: TGCAGTGCTAGAGATTTCACGGGCACCGGGGAGCTGTTTTTT. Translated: CSARDFTGTGELFF.

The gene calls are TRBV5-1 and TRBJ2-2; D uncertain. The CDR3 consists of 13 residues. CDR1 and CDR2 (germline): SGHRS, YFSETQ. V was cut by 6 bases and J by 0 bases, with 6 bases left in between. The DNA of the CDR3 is TGCGCCAGCATTGGGTCGAACACCGGGGAGCTGTTTTTT. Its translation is CASIGSNTGELFF.

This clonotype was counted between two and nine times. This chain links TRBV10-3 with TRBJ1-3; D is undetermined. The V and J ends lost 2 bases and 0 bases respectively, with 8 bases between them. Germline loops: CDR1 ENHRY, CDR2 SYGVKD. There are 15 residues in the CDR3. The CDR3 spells CAISEPRTSGNTIYF. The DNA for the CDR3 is TGTGCCATCAGTGAGCCCAGGACCTCTGGAAACACCATATATTTT.

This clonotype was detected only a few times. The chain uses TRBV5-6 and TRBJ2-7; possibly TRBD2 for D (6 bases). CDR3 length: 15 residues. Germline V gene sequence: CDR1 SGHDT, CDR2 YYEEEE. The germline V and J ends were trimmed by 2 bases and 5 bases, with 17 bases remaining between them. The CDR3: CASSFYSQRVNEQYF. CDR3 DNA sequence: TGTGCCAGCAGCTTTTACAGTCAGCGGGTCAACGAGCAGTACTTC. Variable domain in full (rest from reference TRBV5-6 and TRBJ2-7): DAGVTQSPTHLIKTRGQQVTLRCSPKSGHDTVSWYQQALGQGPQFIFQYYEEEERQRGNFPDRFSGHQFPNYSSELNVNALLLGDSALYLCASSFYSQRVNEQYFGPGTRLTVT.

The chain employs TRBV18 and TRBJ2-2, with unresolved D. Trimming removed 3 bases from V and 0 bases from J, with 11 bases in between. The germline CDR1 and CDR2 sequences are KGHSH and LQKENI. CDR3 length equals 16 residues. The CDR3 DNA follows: TGTGCCAGCTCACCTTGGTACAGCGCGAACACCGGGGAGCTGTTTTTT. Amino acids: CASSPWYSANTGELFF.

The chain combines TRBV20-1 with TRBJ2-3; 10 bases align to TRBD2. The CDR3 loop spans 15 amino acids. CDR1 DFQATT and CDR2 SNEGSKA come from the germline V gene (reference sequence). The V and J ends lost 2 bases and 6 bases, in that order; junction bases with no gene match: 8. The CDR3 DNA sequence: TGCAGTGCTAGACCTATCAGCGGGAGGGTGGATACGCAGTATTTT. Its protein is CSARPISGRVDTQYF.

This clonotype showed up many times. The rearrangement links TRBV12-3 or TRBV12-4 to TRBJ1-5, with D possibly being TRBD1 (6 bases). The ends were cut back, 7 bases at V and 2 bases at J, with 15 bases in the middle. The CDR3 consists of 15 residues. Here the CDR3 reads CASTKPGHGNQPQHF. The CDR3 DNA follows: TGTGCCAGCACCAAACCGGGACACGGCAATCAGCCCCAGCATTTT.

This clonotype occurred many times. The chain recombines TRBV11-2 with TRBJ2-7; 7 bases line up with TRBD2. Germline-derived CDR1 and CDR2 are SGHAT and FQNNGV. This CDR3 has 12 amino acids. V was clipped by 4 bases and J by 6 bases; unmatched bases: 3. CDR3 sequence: CASSWGGGEQYF. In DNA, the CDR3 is TGTGCCAGCAGCTGGGGCGGGGGCGAGCAGTACTTC.

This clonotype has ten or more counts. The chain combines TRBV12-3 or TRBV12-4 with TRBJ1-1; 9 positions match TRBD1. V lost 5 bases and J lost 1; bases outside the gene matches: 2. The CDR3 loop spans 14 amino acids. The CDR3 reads CASSKGQGNTEAFF. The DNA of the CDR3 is TGTGCCAGCAGTAAGGGACAGGGGAACACTGAAGCTTTCTTT.

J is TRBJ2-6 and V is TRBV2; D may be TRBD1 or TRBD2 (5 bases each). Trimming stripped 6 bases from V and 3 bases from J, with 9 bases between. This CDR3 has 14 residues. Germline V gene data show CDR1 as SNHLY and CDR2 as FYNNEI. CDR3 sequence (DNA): TGTGCCAGCAGGCTGGGGGTTGGGGCCAACGTCCTGACTTTC. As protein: CASRLGVGANVLTF.